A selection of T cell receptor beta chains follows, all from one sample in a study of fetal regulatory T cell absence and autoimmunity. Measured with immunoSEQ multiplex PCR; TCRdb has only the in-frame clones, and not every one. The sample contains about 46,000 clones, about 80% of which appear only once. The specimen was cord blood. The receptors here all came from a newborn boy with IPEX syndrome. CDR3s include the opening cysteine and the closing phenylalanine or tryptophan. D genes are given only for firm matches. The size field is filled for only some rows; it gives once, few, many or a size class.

TGCAGTGCCCAGGAGGGTGGCTACACCTTC | CSAQEGGYTF | TRBJ1-2 | 10 | . | TRBV20-1 | .
TGTGCCAGCAGAGGGTCTGCAGGGAACGGGTACGAGCAGTACTTC | CASRGSAGNGYEQYF | TRBJ2-7 | 15 | . | TRBV21-1 | .
TGTGCCAGCAGCTTAGGACAGTCCCTCTATGGCTACACCTTC | CASSLGQSLYGYTF | TRBJ1-2 | 14 | . | TRBV7-8 | .
TGTGCCAGCAGCTCCCCCGGGACGGGCTATGGCTACACCTTC | CASSSPGTGYGYTF | TRBJ1-2 | 14 | . | TRBV5-6 | .
TGTGCCAGCAGCTTGGTACAGGGGACCGGGGAGCTGTTTTTT | CASSLVQGTGELFF | TRBJ2-2 | 14 | . | TRBV5-4 | TRBD1
TGCGCCAGCAGCTTGAGAGCGGGGCAAGAGACCCAGTACTTC | CASSLRAGQETQYF | TRBJ2-5 | 14 | . | TRBV5-1 | TRBD2
TGTGCCATCAGACCCGGATCCTCTTACGAGCAGTACTTC | CAIRPGSSYEQYF | TRBJ2-7 | 13 | . | TRBV10-3 | .
TGCGCCAGCAGCCAAAGGTCCCCTAGCGGCGGAAGCACAGATACGCAGTATTTT | CASSQRSPSGGSTDTQYF | TRBJ2-3 | 18 | . | TRBV4-1 | TRBD2
TGTGCCAGCAGCCTCCGGGCCCTGGGAGGGGGCTATGGCTACACCTTC | CASSLRALGGGYGYTF | TRBJ1-2 | 16 | once | TRBV7-9 | .
TGTGCCAGCAGTCCGTTCTTCGCTAGACCCATCGGGGAGCAGTACTTC | CASSPFFARPIGEQYF | TRBJ2-7 | 16 | . | TRBV28 | .
TGTGCCAGCAGTTTACAGCGGGGGGGCCGTGAGACCCAGTACTTC | CASSLQRGGRETQYF | TRBJ2-5 | 15 | . | TRBV27 | TRBD2
TGTGCCAGCAGTTTAAACCCAAACTATGGCTACACCTTC | CASSLNPNYGYTF | TRBJ1-2 | 13 | . | TRBV27 | .
TGTGCCAGCAGCCTACTCAGGACAGCAGAGACCCAGTACTTC | CASSLLRTAETQYF | TRBJ2-5 | 14 | once | TRBV7-2 | .
TGTGCCAGCAGCGTACACGGGGGGGAGGAGACCCAGTACTTC | CASSVHGGEETQYF | TRBJ2-5 | 14 | few | TRBV9 | TRBD2
TGTGCCAGCAGCTCCGTACCGGGACAGGGAAACTACGAGCAGTACTTC | CASSSVPGQGNYEQYF | TRBJ2-7 | 16 | . | TRBV5-4 | TRBD1
TGTGCCAGCAGTTACTCGAGGGATCAGCCCCAGCATTTT | CASSYSRDQPQHF | TRBJ1-5 | 13 | . | TRBV6-5 | .
TGCGCCAGCAGTGGGGCTCGCGACGAGCAGTACTTC | CASSGARDEQYF | TRBJ2-7 | 12 | . | TRBV10-2 | .